Listed below are T cell receptor beta chains from one sample, sequenced in a study of vaccination and CD4 T cells after COVID-19. For these receptors, no antigen is known. One entry per CDR3 protein, called by TCRdb with MiXCR from the PCR reads. In the table there are several thousand distinct CDR3 sequences, roughly a fifth of which are singletons. Sequenced here: CD4+ T cells from blood, cultured in vitro, sampled after SARS-CoV-2 vaccination. All receptors derive from a human donor who had recovered from COVID-19. CDR3s include the opening cysteine and the closing phenylalanine or tryptophan. A D gene is named only where the DNA matches it firmly. Not all rows give a size; the values are once, few, many and, for expanded clones, a class.

size	V	D	J	DNA	CDR3
few	TRBV27	TRBD1	TRBJ2-7	TGTGCCAGCAGTTTATACAGGGGAACCGAGCAGTACTTC	CASSLYRGTEQYF
few	TRBV5-1	TRBD1	TRBJ2-7	TGCGCCAGCAGCTTGGATACAGGGGGGTACGAGCAGTACTTC	CASSLDTGGYEQYF
-	TRBV18	TRBD2	TRBJ2-7	TGTGCCAGCTCACCACGAGCTAGCGGGGGGACTACCTACGAGCAGTACTTC	CASSPRASGGTTYEQYF
-	TRBV4-3	-	TRBJ2-6	TGCGCCAGCAGCCAAGAAAGCAGCTCTGGGGCCAACGTCCTGACTTTC	CASSQESSSGANVLTF
-	TRBV11-3	TRBD2	TRBJ2-5	TGTGCCAGCAGCCCTAGGCGGGGGTTAGGGAACCAAGAGACCCAGTACTTC	CASSPRRGLGNQETQYF
-	TRBV5-1	-	TRBJ2-5	TGCGCCAGCAGCCCCTCGTACCAAGAGACCCAGTACTTC	CASSPSYQETQYF
-	TRBV9	-	TRBJ2-3	TGTGCCAGCAGCGTAGAGGGCAGGGGAGATACGCAGTATTTT	CASSVEGRGDTQYF
large	TRBV7-2	-	TRBJ2-5	TGTGCCAGCAGCCCCGGCGGAGGAAATGAGTACTTC	CASSPGGGNEYF
few	TRBV2	-	TRBJ2-7	TGTGCCAGCAGCGAGCAGTACTTC	CASSEQYF
few	TRBV20-1	TRBD2	TRBJ2-1	TGCAGTGCTAGGACTAGCGGGAGGGCCGCCTACAATGAGCAGTTCTTC	CSARTSGRAAYNEQFF
medium-sized	TRBV7-9	TRBD2	TRBJ2-1	TGTGCCAGCCTGGGACTAGCGGGAGGAGATGGGCAGTTCTTC	CASLGLAGGDGQFF
few	TRBV10-3	TRBD2	TRBJ2-3	TGTGCCATCAGTGGGAAGGGACTACGCACAGATACGCAGTATTTT	CAISGKGLRTDTQYF
-	TRBV5-6	-	TRBJ1-1	TGTGCCAGCAGCTTGGTCCCACAGGGAGGTGAAGCTTTCTTT	CASSLVPQGGEAFF
medium-sized	TRBV6-1	TRBD1	TRBJ1-1	TGTGCCAGCAGCCCCGGGACAGTCAACACTGAAGCTTTCTTT	CASSPGTVNTEAFF
few	TRBV4-1	-	TRBJ2-7	TGCGCCAGCAGCCGTTTCCTACGCTACGAGCAGTACTTC	CASSRFLRYEQYF
-	TRBV7-3	TRBD1	TRBJ1-2	TGTGCCAGCAGCTTAAGACGGGACAGTGATAATGGCTACACCTTC	CASSLRRDSDNGYTF
-	TRBV6-1	-	TRBJ2-7	TGTGCCAGCACCCCGCAGGGCAGGTTGCCGGGCGAGCAGTACTTC	CASTPQGRLPGEQYF
few	TRBV7-9	TRBD1	TRBJ1-2	TGTGCCAGCAGCTTAGCGGCGGGACAGGGATCTCACTATGGCTACACCTTC	CASSLAAGQGSHYGYTF
medium-sized	TRBV6-2/TRBV6-3	TRBD2	TRBJ2-3	TGTGCCAGCAGTTACTCGGGTACAGCGGGAGGCACAGATACGCAGTATTTT	CASSYSGTAGGTDTQYF
few	TRBV6-1	TRBD1	TRBJ1-2	TGTGCCAGCAGATCACCGACAGGGCTCAACTATGGCTACACCTTC	CASRSPTGLNYGYTF
-	TRBV6-1	TRBD1	TRBJ2-7	TGTGCCAGCAGTGGAAAAACGACAGGGGAAGGCTACGAGCAGTACTTC	CASSGKTTGEGYEQYF
few	TRBV20-1	TRBD2	TRBJ2-1	TGCAGTGCCCATGGACTAGCGGGGGACTACAATGAGCAGTTCTTC	CSAHGLAGDYNEQFF
-	TRBV6-1	-	TRBJ2-2	TGTGCCAGCCTGGCGGATAGCTCGAACACCGGGGAGCTGTTTTTT	CASLADSSNTGELFF
-	TRBV6-1	TRBD2	TRBJ2-3	TGTGCCAGCAGTGTCCAGCGGGGGGCAGATACGCAGTATTTT	CASSVQRGADTQYF
large	TRBV7-9	-	TRBJ1-5	TGTGCCAGCAGCTTAGGGTATAGCAATCAGCCCCAGCATTTT	CASSLGYSNQPQHF
-	TRBV28	TRBD2	TRBJ2-1	TGTGCCAGCAGTCCCGGGACTAGCAGTGTCAATGAGCAGTTCTTC	CASSPGTSSVNEQFF
medium-sized	TRBV7-9	-	TRBJ2-7	TGTGCCAGCAGCTTTCAGGGCAACGAGCAGTACTTC	CASSFQGNEQYF
-	TRBV6-1	-	TRBJ2-7	TGTGCCAGCAGGTCCGGGACTCGAATAAAAACCCGCTACGAGCAGTACTTC	CASRSGTRIKTRYEQYF
few	TRBV11-2	-	TRBJ2-5	TGTGCCAGCAGCGCCGTTCGGCTAGGAGAGACCCAGTACTTC	CASSAVRLGETQYF
few	TRBV7-8	-	TRBJ2-1	TGTGCCAGCAGCTTAGCGCGGGCAGGGAACTCGGTGCAGTTCTTC	CASSLARAGNSVQFF
many	TRBV20-1	-	TRBJ2-7	TGCAGTGCCCGCGGACAGCGATCCTACGAGCAGTACTTC	CSARGQRSYEQYF
few	TRBV28	-	TRBJ2-3	TGTGCCAGCAGTCCAAGGGACTTCACAGATACGCAGTATTTT	CASSPRDFTDTQYF
-	TRBV27	TRBD1	TRBJ1-5	TGTGCCAGCAGTTTATGGGGACAGGATAGCAATCAGCCCCAGCATTTT	CASSLWGQDSNQPQHF
-	TRBV28	TRBD1	TRBJ1-2	TGTGCCAGCAGTATACAGGGGGGCTATGGCTACACCTTC	CASSIQGGYGYTF
few	TRBV20-1	TRBD2	TRBJ2-1	TGCAGTGCTAGGTTCCAAAGCGGGAGGGGTAGTGAGCAGTTCTTC	CSARFQSGRGSEQFF
-	TRBV28	-	TRBJ2-2	TGTGCCAGCAGTTTAGGCAGGAACCCCACCGGGGAGCTGTTTTTT	CASSLGRNPTGELFF
few	TRBV10-2	-	TRBJ1-1	TGCGCCAGCAGACTTCTAGGGTTAGGCGGCACTGAAGCTTTCTTT	CASRLLGLGGTEAFF
-	TRBV6-5	-	TRBJ1-2	TGTGCCAGCAGTTACTCTTCGGGGTCGGGGCGTGTACGGGTTTCCTATGGCTACACCTTC	CASSYSSGSGRVRVSYGYTF
few	TRBV28	-	TRBJ1-1	TGTGCCAGCAGTCCCCAGGGGTCAAAATCTGAAGCTTTCTTT	CASSPQGSKSEAFF
-	TRBV11-1	TRBD1	TRBJ1-2	TGTGCCAGCAGCTTAACCCAGGGGGCGTCGGGCTACACCTTC	CASSLTQGASGYTF
-	TRBV20-1	-	TRBJ2-1	TGCAGTGCTAGCTGGGCCCTGACTGACAATGAGCAGTTCTTC	CSASWALTDNEQFF
-	TRBV20-1	TRBD2	TRBJ2-1	TGCAGTGCTAGGACCCATAGCGGGGGTTCCTACAATGAGCAGTTCTTC	CSARTHSGGSYNEQFF